The rows below give T cell receptor beta chains drawn from one sample of a study of blood T cell repertoires in COVID-19. Assay: immunoSEQ multiplex PCR; the TCRdb copy retains only in-frame clones and omits some. The repertoire includes roughly 30,000 clones, 89% of them detected once, and under 30% sits in the top ten. The sequencing input was peripheral blood. The receptors here all came from an elderly man with acute or convalescent COVID-19. CDR3s include the opening cysteine and the closing phenylalanine or tryptophan. Fields, in order: J gene, D gene, clone size, V gene, CDR3 DNA, CDR3 protein. The D gene is left open where the match is weak. Size is stated for part of the rows, as once, few or many counts, or as a class when the clone is expanded.

J gene: TRBJ1-2
D gene: .
clone size: .
V gene: TRBV6-5
CDR3 DNA: TGTGCCAGCAGTCCTCAGGGTATAAGCCAGTATGGCTACACCTTC
CDR3 protein: CASSPQGISQYGYTF

J gene: TRBJ1-1
D gene: .
clone size: .
V gene: TRBV18
CDR3 DNA: TGTGCCAGCTCTCTCGACTGGTCGAACACTGAAGCTTTCTTT
CDR3 protein: CASSLDWSNTEAFF

J gene: TRBJ2-1
D gene: .
clone size: .
V gene: TRBV6-5
CDR3 DNA: TGTGCCAGCAGTTTCCAACCGGGCCCCCAGGGTAATGAGCAGTTCTTC
CDR3 protein: CASSFQPGPQGNEQFF

J gene: TRBJ2-1
D gene: TRBD1
clone size: .
V gene: TRBV5-1
CDR3 DNA: TGCGCCAGCAGCTTGGTGGGACAGACGTTGAATGAGCAGTTCTTC
CDR3 protein: CASSLVGQTLNEQFF

J gene: TRBJ2-7
D gene: TRBD2
clone size: .
V gene: TRBV19
CDR3 DNA: TGTGCCAGCAGCCAGGGACTAGCGGGATTCTACGAGCAGTACTTC
CDR3 protein: CASSQGLAGFYEQYF

J gene: TRBJ1-2
D gene: TRBD1
clone size: .
V gene: TRBV28
CDR3 DNA: TGTGCCAGCAGTATGACAGGGGCGGGAGGGGACTATGGCTACACCTTC
CDR3 protein: CASSMTGAGGDYGYTF

J gene: TRBJ2-5
D gene: .
clone size: .
V gene: TRBV11-2
CDR3 DNA: TGTGCCAGCAGCTTAGGTGGGAGTGAGGAGACCCAGTACTTC
CDR3 protein: CASSLGGSEETQYF

J gene: TRBJ2-5
D gene: TRBD2
clone size: .
V gene: TRBV28
CDR3 DNA: TGTGCCAGCTGCGGGAGCCAAGAGACCCAGTACTTC
CDR3 protein: CASCGSQETQYF

J gene: TRBJ1-5
D gene: .
clone size: .
V gene: TRBV28
CDR3 DNA: TGTGCCAGCAGTTTCGCGGGGCAGCCCCAGCATTTT
CDR3 protein: CASSFAGQPQHF

J gene: TRBJ2-7
D gene: TRBD1
clone size: once
V gene: TRBV7-8
CDR3 DNA: TGTGCCAGCAGCTTCGACAGGGCCCACGAGCAGTACTTC
CDR3 protein: CASSFDRAHEQYF

J gene: TRBJ2-1
D gene: TRBD2
clone size: .
V gene: TRBV28
CDR3 DNA: TGTGCCAGCAGTTTTTGGGTAGCGGGAGCGGGTGACAATGAGCAGTTCTTC
CDR3 protein: CASSFWVAGAGDNEQFF

J gene: TRBJ1-1
D gene: .
clone size: .
V gene: TRBV6-5
CDR3 DNA: TGTGCCAGCAGTTCGACGGGGTACACTTTCTTT
CDR3 protein: CASSSTGYTFF

J gene: TRBJ1-2
D gene: TRBD1
clone size: once
V gene: TRBV2
CDR3 DNA: TGTGCCAGCAGCGCAGGGGGAGACGCCCATGGCTACACCTTC
CDR3 protein: CASSAGGDAHGYTF

J gene: TRBJ2-4
D gene: TRBD1
clone size: .
V gene: TRBV2
CDR3 DNA: TGTGCCAGCAGGGAGGACAGGGGATGGGTCAAAAACATTCAGTACTTC
CDR3 protein: CASREDRGWVKNIQYF

J gene: TRBJ2-2
D gene: TRBD2
clone size: .
V gene: TRBV2
CDR3 DNA: TGTGCCAGCAGCGGTAGGACTAGCGGGAGGGTGGCCACCGGGGAGCTGTTTTTT
CDR3 protein: CASSGRTSGRVATGELFF

J gene: TRBJ1-2
D gene: .
clone size: .
V gene: TRBV27
CDR3 DNA: TGTGCCAGCAGTTTGCGGGATTGGGGCTATGGCTACACCTTC
CDR3 protein: CASSLRDWGYGYTF

J gene: TRBJ2-3
D gene: .
clone size: .
V gene: TRBV10-1
CDR3 DNA: TGCGCCAGCAGTTGGGACAACCTGGGAGCAGATACGCAGTATTTT
CDR3 protein: CASSWDNLGADTQYF

J gene: TRBJ1-5
D gene: .
clone size: once
V gene: TRBV6-1
CDR3 DNA: TGTGCCAGCAGTGGCCTCGGGGGATTGAGCAGCCAGCCCCAGCATTTT
CDR3 protein: CASSGLGGLSSQPQHF

J gene: TRBJ2-1
D gene: TRBD2
clone size: .
V gene: TRBV7-9
CDR3 DNA: TGTGCCAGCAGCTTGGCGCTAGCGGGAGTGCGTGAGCAGTTCTTC
CDR3 protein: CASSLALAGVREQFF

J gene: TRBJ2-7
D gene: TRBD1
clone size: .
V gene: TRBV5-8
CDR3 DNA: TGTGCCAGCAGATCGGACAGGGGTCTTCACGAGCAGTACTTC
CDR3 protein: CASRSDRGLHEQYF

J gene: TRBJ1-2
D gene: .
clone size: .
V gene: TRBV5-4
CDR3 DNA: TGTGCCAGCAGCTTGAGGGGACTGAGACCTAACTATGGCTACACCTTC
CDR3 protein: CASSLRGLRPNYGYTF

J gene: TRBJ2-5
D gene: .
clone size: .
V gene: TRBV18
CDR3 DNA: TGTGCCAGCTCACGGCAGGGGGGAGAGACCCAGTACTTC
CDR3 protein: CASSRQGGETQYF